The entry below gives a single T cell receptor beta chain sequence along with its context. Distinct nucleotide sequences in the sample also encode this CDR3. These data come from a study of blood T cell repertoires in COVID-19. J gave up 0 bases and V 6 bases, and 2 bases lay outside the gene matches. The germline V gene has CDR1 SNHLY and CDR2 FYNNEI. CDR3 size: 14 residues. Methods used by the authors: Estimates of nucleated cell counts were drawn from the amplification of reference gene primers. Sequencing used immunoSEQ multiplex PCR; TCRdb keeps in-frame clones, though not all of them. The V and J calls and clone size come from that table; D and trimming were worked out from the DNA. The table records 200,000 to 250,000 clones, around 84% of them present only once.

The chain links TRBV2 to TRBJ1-3, with 7 bases that match TRBD1. Sequenced input: peripheral blood. The sequence was obtained from a man in his fifties with active or convalescent COVID-19. In nucleotides, the CDR3 is TGTGCCAGCAGGACAGGGAGCTCTGGAAACACCATATATTTT. It encodes CASRTGSSGNTIYF. The full variable domain, completed using reference TRBV2 and TRBJ1-3, is EPEVTQTPSHQVTQMGQEVILRCVPISNHLYFYWYRQILGQKVEFLVSFYNNEISEKSEIFDDQFSVERPDGSNFTLKIRSTKLEDSAMYFCASRTGSSGNTIYFGEGSWLTVV.